This section outlines one T cell receptor (beta chain) sequence together with its context. V lost 2 bases to trimming and J lost 5 bases, with 13 bases between them. The CDR3 runs to 15 residues. Germline CDR1 LNHDA, CDR2 SQIVND (reference sequence). The data originate from a study of technical replicates of blood from a handful of donors. Method: immunoSEQ multiplex PCR; TCRdb's copy keeps in-frame clones and lacks some. In the table there are approximately 81,000 clones, 80% to 90% of which are singletons. V usage is TRBV19 and J usage is TRBJ1-5; the D gene is possibly TRBD1 (6 bases). The source material was PBMCs. The source of this sequence is a human donor in good health. Some clones in this sample may be carry-over from other donors' samples. CDR3 nucleotides: TGTGCCAGTAGTATATGGGGTCAGGGGCATCAGCCCCAGCATTTT. Its protein product is CASSIWGQGHQPQHF. The variable domain in full, with the rest retrieved from reference TRBV19 and TRBJ1-5, is DGGITQSPKYLFRKEGQNVTLSCEQNLNHDAMYWYRQDPGQGLRLIYYSQIVNDFQKGDIAEGYSVSREKKESFPLTVTSAQKNPTAFYLCASSIWGQGHQPQHFGDGTRLSIL.